These 2 T cell receptor beta chains came from one sample sequenced in a study of T-cell reconstitution after alpha-beta-depleted transplantation in children. Researchers prepared the TCRbeta library using unique molecular identifiers, the study reports. TCRdb re-analysed the PCR reads in MiXCR, keeping a single row per CDR3 protein. The sample yields roughly 100,000 distinct CDR3 sequences, 7.5% to 9% seen once. The material sequenced was PBMCs, taken before TCRalphabeta/CD19-depleted stem cell transplant. The origin of the receptors is a boy younger than 10 with acute lymphoblastic leukemia, due to receive a stem cell transplant.

This clonotype was found a few times. The chain recombines TRBV20-1 with TRBJ2-3; 7 nucleotides line up with TRBD2. Germline trimming cut 0 bases from V and 0 bases from J; bases unmatched to any gene: 6. Germline loops: CDR1 DFQATT, CDR2 SNEGSKA (reference sequence). The CDR3 covers 16 residues. The CDR3 loop reads CSARDGRGESTDTQYF. The CDR3 DNA reads TGCAGTGCTAGAGATGGGAGGGGAGAGAGCACAGATACGCAGTATTTT.

V and J are TRBV9 and TRBJ2-2; tentatively, D is TRBD2 (7 bases). The CDR3 covers 15 residues. CDR1 is SGDLS and CDR2 is YYNGEE in the germline V gene. Trimming pared 3 bases from V and 4 bases from J, leaving 13 bases between. In DNA, the CDR3 is TGTGCCAGCAGCGCCCTTGGGGGGGCCACCGGGGAGCTGTTTTTT. Its translation is CASSALGGATGELFF.